This TCR beta chain emerged from a study of cytomegalovirus exposure and HLA in healthy donors. Broader study findings: Usually a TCR sequence was rare, but some public TCRs were found in many donors. Apart from CMV serostatus, no immune exposure information was available.

V was pared by 3 bases and J by 4 bases, with 19 bases between. Germline loops: CDR1 SGHDT, CDR2 YYEEEE. The CDR3 is 16 amino acids. Note on this clone: Its antigen is unidentified.

These donors, healthy bone marrow donors, were studied. The PCR contained 60 Vbeta and 13 Jbeta primers. Produced via immunoSEQ multiplex PCR; TCRdb's table is partial and in-frame only. The sample has around 72,000 clones; 60% to 75% are singletons. This chain uses TRBV5-6 with TRBJ1-1, with D perhaps TRBD1 (6 bases). Sequencing was done on a sample of PBMCs. The receptor was isolated from a man between 40 and 49 years old in good health and CMV-seropositive. Here the CDR3 DNA reads TGTGCCAGCAGCTGGGACTTAGGGGGGGGGAGCACTGAAGCTTTCTTT. It translates to CASSWDLGGGSTEAFF.